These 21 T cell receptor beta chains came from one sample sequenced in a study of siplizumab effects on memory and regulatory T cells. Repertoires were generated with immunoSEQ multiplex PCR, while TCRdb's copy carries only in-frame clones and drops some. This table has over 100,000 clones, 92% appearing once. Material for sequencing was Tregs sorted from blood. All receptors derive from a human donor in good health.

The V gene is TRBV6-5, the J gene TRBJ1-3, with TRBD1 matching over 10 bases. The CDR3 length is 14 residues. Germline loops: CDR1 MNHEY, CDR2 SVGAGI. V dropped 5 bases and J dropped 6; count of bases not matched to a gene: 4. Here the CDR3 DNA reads TGTGCCAGCAGTGTGACAGGGGGCCTAAACACCATATATTTT. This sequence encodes CASSVTGGLNTIYF.

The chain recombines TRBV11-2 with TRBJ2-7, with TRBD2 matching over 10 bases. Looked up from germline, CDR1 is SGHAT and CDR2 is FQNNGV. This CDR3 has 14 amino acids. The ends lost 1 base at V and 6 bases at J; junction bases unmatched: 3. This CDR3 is CASSLALAGTEQYF. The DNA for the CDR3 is TGTGCCAGCAGCTTAGCACTAGCGGGAACCGAGCAGTACTTC.

CDR3 coding DNA: TGTGCCAGCAGACCAGACCCAGGCAGAACCTACGAGCAGTACTTC. Amino acids: CASRPDPGRTYEQYF. This sequence joins TRBV6-5 and TRBJ2-7; no reliable D call. V was cut by 6 bases and J by 2 bases, with 17 bases left in between. Germline CDR1 MNHEY, CDR2 SVGAGI. The CDR3 extends over 15 amino acids.

In nucleotides, the CDR3 is TGCGCCAGCAGCTTAGCCGGCGCCGGCGGGGAGCTGTTTTTT. Its translation: CASSLAGAGGELFF. V and J are TRBV5-1 and TRBJ2-2, with D unresolved. Germline CDR1 reads SGHRS; CDR2 reads YFSETQ. Trimming cost V 2 bases and J 7 bases, with 12 bases left between them. The length of the CDR3 is 14 residues.

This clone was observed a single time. The CDR3: CASSLWDRDQGEQYF. The CDR3 DNA reads TGCGCCAGCAGCTTGTGGGACAGAGACCAGGGCGAGCAGTACTTC. V usage is TRBV5-1 and J usage is TRBJ2-7, with 7 bases fitting TRBD1. This CDR3 comprises 15 residues. Trimming cost V 1 base and J 6 bases; bases outside gene matches: 10. CDR1 is SGHRS and CDR2 is YFSETQ in the germline V gene.

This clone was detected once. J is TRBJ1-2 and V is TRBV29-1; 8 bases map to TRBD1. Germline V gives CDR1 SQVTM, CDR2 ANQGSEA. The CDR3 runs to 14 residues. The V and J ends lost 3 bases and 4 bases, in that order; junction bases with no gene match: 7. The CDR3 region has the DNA TGCAGCGTTGAGCCTAGGGACAGGCTCTATGGCTACACCTTC. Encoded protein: CSVEPRDRLYGYTF.

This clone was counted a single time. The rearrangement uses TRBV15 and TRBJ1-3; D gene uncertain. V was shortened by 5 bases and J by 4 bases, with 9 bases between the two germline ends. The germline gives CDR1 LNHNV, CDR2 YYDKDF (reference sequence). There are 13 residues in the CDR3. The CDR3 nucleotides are TGTGCCACCAGCGGGAGTGTGGGAAACACCATATATTTT. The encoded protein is CATSGSVGNTIYF.

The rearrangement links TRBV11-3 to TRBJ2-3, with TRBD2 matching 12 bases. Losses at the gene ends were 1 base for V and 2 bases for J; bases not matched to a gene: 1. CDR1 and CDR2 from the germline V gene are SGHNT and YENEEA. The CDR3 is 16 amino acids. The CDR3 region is CASSLGTSGDTDTQYF. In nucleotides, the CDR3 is TGTGCCAGCAGCTTAGGGACTAGCGGGGACACAGATACGCAGTATTTT.

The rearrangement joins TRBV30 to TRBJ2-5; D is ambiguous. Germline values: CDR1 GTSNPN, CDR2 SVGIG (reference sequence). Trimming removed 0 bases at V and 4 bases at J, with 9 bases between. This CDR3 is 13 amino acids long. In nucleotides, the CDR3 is TGTGCCTGGAGTGTAGGGTTATTAGAGACCCAGTACTTC. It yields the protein CAWSVGLLETQYF.

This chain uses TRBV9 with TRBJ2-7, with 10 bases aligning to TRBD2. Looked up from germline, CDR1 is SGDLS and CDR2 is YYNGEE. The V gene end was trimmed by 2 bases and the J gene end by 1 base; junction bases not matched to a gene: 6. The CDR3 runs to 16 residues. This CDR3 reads CASSVHGLAASYEQYF. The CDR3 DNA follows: TGTGCCAGCAGCGTTCACGGACTAGCGGCGTCCTACGAGCAGTACTTC. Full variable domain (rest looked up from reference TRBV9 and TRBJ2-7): DSGVTQTPKHLITATGQRVTLRCSPRSGDLSVYWYQQSLDQGLQFLIQYYNGEERAKGNILERFSAQQFPDLHSELNLSSLELGDSALYFCASSVHGLAASYEQYFGPGTRLTVT.

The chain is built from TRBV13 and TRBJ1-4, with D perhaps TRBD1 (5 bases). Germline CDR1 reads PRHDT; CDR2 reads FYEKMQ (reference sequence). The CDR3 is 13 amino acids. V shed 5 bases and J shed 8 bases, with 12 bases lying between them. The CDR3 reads CASSHPGGEKLFF. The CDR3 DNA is TGTGCCAGCAGCCACCCCGGGGGAGAAAAACTGTTTTTT.

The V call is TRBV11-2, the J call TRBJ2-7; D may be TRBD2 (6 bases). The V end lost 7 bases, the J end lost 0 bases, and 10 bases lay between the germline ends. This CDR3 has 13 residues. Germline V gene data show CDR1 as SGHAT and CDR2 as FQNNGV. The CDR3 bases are TGTGCCAGCACGACGGGACTCTCCTACGAGCAGTACTTC. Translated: CASTTGLSYEQYF.

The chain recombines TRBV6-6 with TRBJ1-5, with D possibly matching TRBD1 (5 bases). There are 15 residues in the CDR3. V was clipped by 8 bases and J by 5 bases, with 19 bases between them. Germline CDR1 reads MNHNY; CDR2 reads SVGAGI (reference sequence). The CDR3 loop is CASSKGGGSYQPQHF. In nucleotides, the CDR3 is TGTGCCAGCTCTAAAGGCGGGGGATCTTATCAGCCCCAGCATTTT.

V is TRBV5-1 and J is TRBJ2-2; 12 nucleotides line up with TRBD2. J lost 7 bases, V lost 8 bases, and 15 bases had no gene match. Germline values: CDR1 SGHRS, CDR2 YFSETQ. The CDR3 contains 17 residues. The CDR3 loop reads CARDGTSGPREGGELFF. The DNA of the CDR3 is TGCGCCAGAGACGGGACTAGCGGGCCGAGGGAGGGCGGGGAGCTGTTTTTT.

The CDR3 sequence: CASSQGGGGRVNYGYTF. CDR3 coding DNA: TGCGCCAGCAGCCAAGGTGGGGGAGGCAGGGTGAACTATGGCTACACCTTC. V usage is TRBV4-1 and J usage is TRBJ1-2; weak D call: TRBD1 (5 bases). The CDR3 loop spans 17 amino acids. Germline V gene sequence: CDR1 MGHRA, CDR2 YSYEKL. Trimming took off 1 base at V and 2 bases at J, with 17 bases between the two ends.

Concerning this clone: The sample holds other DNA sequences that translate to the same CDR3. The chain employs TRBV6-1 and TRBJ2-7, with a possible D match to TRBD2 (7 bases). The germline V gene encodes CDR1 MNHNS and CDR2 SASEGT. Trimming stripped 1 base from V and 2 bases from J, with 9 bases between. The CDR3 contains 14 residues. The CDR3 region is CASSEGGGPYEQYF. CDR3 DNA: TGTGCCAGCAGTGAAGGGGGGGGCCCCTACGAGCAGTACTTC.

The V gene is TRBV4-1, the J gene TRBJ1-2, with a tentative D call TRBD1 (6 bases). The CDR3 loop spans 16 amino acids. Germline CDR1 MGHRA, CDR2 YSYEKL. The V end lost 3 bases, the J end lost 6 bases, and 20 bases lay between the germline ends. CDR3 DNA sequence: TGCGCCAGCAGCCAGGGATGGGTACAGGGCATTAATGGCTACACCTTC. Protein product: CASSQGWVQGINGYTF.

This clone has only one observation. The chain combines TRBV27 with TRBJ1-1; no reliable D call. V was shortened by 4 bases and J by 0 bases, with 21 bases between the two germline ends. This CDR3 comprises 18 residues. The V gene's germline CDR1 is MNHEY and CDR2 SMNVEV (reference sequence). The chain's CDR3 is CASSYISPSENMNTEAFF. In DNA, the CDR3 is TGTGCCAGCAGTTATATATCCCCCAGTGAAAACATGAACACTGAAGCTTTCTTT.

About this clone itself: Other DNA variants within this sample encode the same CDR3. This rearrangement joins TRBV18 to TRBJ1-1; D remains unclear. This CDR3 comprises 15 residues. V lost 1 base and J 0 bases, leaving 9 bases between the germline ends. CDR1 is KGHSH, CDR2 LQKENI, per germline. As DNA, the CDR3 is TGTGCCAGCTCACCACAGGGCACCCTGAACACTGAAGCTTTCTTT. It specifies CASSPQGTLNTEAFF.

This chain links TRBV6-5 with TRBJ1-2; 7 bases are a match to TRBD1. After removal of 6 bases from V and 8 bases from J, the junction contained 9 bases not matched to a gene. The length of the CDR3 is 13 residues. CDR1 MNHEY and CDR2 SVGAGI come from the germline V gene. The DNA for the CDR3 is TGTGCCAGCAGGAACCGACAGGGATGGGGCTACACCTTC. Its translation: CASRNRQGWGYTF.

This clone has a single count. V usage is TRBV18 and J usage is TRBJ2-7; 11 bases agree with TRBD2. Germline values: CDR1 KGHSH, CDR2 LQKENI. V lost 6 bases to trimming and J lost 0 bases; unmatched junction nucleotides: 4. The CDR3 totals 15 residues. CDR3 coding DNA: TGTGCCAGCTCCCTTACTAGCGGGAGCTCCTACGAGCAGTACTTC. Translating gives CASSLTSGSSYEQYF.